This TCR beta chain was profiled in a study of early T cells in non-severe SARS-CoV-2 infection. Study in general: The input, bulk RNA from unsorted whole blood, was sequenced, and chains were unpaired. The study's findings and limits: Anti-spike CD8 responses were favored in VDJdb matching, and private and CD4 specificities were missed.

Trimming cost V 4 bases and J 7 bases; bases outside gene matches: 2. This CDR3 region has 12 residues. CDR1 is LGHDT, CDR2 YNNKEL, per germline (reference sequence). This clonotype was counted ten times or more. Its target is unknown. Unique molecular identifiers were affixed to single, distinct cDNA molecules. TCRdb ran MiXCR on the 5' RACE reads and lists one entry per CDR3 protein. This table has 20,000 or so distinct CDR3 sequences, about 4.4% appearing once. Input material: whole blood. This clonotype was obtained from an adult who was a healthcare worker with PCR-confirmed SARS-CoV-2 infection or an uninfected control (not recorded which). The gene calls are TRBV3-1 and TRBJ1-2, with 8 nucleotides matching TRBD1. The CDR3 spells CASSPTGAGYTF. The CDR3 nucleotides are TGTGCCAGCAGCCCGACAGGGGCTGGCTACACCTTC. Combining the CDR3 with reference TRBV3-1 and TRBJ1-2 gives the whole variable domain DTAVSQTPKYLVTQMGNDKSIKCEQNLGHDTMYWYKQDSKKFLKIMFSYNNKELIINETVPNRFSPKSPDKAHLNLHINSLELGDSAVYFCASSPTGAGYTFGSGTRLTVV.